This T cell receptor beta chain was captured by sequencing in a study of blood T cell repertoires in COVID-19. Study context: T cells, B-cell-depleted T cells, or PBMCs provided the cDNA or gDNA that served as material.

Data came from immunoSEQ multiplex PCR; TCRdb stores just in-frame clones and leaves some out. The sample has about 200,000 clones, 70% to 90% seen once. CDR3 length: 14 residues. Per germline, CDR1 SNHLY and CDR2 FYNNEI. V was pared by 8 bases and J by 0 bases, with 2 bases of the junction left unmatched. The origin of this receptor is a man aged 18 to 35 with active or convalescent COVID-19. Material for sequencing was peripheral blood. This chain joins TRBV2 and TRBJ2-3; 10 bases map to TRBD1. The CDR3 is CASGTGESTDTQYF. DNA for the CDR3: TGTGCCAGCGGGACAGGGGAAAGCACAGATACGCAGTATTTT. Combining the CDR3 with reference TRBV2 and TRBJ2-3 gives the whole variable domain EPEVTQTPSHQVTQMGQEVILRCVPISNHLYFYWYRQILGQKVEFLVSFYNNEISEKSEIFDDQFSVERPDGSNFTLKIRSTKLEDSAMYFCASGTGESTDTQYFGPGTRLTVL.